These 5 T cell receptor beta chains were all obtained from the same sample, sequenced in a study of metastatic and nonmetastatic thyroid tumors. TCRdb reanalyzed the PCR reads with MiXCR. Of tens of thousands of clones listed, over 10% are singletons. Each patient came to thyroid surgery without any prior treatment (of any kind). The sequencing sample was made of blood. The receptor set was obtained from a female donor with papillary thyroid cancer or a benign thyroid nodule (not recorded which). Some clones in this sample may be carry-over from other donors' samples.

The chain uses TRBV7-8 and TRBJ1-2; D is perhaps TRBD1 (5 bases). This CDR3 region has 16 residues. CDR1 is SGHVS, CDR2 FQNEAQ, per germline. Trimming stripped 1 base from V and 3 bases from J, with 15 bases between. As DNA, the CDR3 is TGTGCCAGCAGCTTAGAGCGACAGCCAATTTACTATGGCTACACCTTC. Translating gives CASSLERQPIYYGYTF.

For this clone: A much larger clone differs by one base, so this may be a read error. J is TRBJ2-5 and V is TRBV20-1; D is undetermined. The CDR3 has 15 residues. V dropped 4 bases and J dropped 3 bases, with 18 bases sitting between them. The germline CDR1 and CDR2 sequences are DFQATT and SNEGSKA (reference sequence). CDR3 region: CSAKDAPKGKETQYF. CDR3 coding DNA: TGCAGTGCTAAGGACGCACCCAAGGGCAAAGAGACCCAGTACTTC.

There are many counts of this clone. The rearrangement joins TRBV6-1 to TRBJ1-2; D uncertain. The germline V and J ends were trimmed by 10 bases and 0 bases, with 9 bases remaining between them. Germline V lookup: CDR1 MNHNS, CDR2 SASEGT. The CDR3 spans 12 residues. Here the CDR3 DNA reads TGTGCCACCACCAGCACTAACTATGGCTACACCTTC. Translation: CATTSTNYGYTF.

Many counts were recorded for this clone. DNA for the CDR3: TGTGCCAGCAGCTTAGGAACCGAGCAGTACTTC. Translated: CASSLGTEQYF. V and J are TRBV11-2 and TRBJ2-7; no reliable D call. This CDR3 region has 11 residues. V was pared by 1 base and J by 6 bases, with 4 bases between. From germline, CDR1 is SGHAT and CDR2 FQNNGV. The full variable domain, completed using reference TRBV11-2 and TRBJ2-7, is EAGVAQSPRYKIIEKRQSVAFWCNPISGHATLYWYQQILGQGPKLLIQFQNNGVVDDSQLPKDRFSAERLKGVDSTLKIQPAKLEDSAVYLCASSLGTEQYFGPGTRLTVT.

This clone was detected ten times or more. As DNA, the CDR3 is TGCAGTGCTAGTCCCCTGAGCGGGGCAGATACGCAGTATTTT. This encodes CSASPLSGADTQYF. The J gene is TRBJ2-3, the V gene TRBV20-1, with TRBD2 matching over 7 bases. The ends lost 3 bases at V and 4 bases at J; junction bases unmatched: 7. This CDR3 has 14 residues. Germline V gene data show CDR1 as DFQATT and CDR2 as SNEGSKA (reference sequence).